This TCR beta chain stems from a study of CD8 T cells in ankylosing spondylitis. Study-wide points: The disease-linked clones had a CD8+ phenotype and low blood frequencies. The clones that were linked to disease were reported to be significantly enriched in matched synovial fluid samples from ankylosing spondylitis patients. Within ankylosing spondylitis blood, a TCR beta motif made up of eight or nine highly homologous variants appeared to be characteristic.

For TCR beta, libraries came from quantitative 5'-RACE with molecular barcodes. In TCRdb, the 5' RACE reads were re-called with MiXCR into one record per CDR3 protein. Counted here are over 600,000 distinct CDR3 sequences, 15% to 20% occurring once; the ten biggest clones make up around 19%. Of note for this clonotype: The antigen remains unidentified.

The length of the CDR3 is 14 residues. Germline CDR1 MGHDK, CDR2 SYGVNS. Trimming removed 3 bases from V and 7 bases from J, with 15 bases in between. This receptor was identified in a male donor with ankylosing spondylitis. The sample was blood, either unsorted or a sorted T cell fraction (not recorded which). The chain joins TRBV25-1 to TRBJ1-1; D is undetermined. The CDR3 here is CASSDKSTTSEAFF. CDR3 sequence (DNA): TGTGCCAGCAGTGATAAGTCGACAACGAGTGAAGCTTTCTTT.